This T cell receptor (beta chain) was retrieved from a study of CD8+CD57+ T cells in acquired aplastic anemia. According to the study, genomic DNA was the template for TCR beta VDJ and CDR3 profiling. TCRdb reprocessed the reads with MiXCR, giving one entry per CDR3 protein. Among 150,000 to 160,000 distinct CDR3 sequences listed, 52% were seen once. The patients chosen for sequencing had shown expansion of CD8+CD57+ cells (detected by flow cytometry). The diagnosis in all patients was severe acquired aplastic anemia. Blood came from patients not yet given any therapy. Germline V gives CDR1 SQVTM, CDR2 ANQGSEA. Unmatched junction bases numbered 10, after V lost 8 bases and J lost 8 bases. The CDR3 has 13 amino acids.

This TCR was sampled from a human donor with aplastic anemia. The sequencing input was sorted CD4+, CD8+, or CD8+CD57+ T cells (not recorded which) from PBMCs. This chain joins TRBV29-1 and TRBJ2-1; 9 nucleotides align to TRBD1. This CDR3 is CSSTGGTGDEQFF. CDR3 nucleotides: TGCAGCTCAACAGGGGGCACAGGCGATGAGCAGTTCTTC.